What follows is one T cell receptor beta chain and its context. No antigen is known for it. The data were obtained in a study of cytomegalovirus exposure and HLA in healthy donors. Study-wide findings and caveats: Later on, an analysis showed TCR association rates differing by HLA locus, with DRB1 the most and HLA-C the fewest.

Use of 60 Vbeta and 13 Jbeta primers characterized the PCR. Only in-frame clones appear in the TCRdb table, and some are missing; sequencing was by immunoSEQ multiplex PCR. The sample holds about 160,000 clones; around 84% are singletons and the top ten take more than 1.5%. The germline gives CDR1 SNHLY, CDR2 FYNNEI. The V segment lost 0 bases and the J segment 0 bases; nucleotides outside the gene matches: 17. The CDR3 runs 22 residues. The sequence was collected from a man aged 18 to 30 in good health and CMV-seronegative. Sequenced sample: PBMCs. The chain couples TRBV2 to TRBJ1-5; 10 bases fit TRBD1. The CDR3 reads CASSEALHPGGTGDVSNQPQHF. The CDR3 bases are TGTGCCAGCAGTGAAGCGCTTCACCCGGGGGGGACAGGGGACGTTAGCAATCAGCCCCAGCATTTT.